This TCR beta chain was observed in a study of early T cells in non-severe SARS-CoV-2 infection. About the research overall: Chains were unpaired, as sequencing was done on bulk RNA from unsorted whole blood.

CDR1 is LNHDA and CDR2 is SQIVND in the germline V gene (reference sequence). The CDR3 is made up of 15 amino acids. With 5 bases removed from V and 2 bases from J, the gap between germline ends came to 16 bases. TCRdb called the 5' RACE reads again in MiXCR, with one record for every CDR3 protein. The sample yields about 110,000 distinct CDR3 sequences, around 10% seen once. This clonotype has a handful of counts. The clonotype originates from an adult who was a healthcare worker with PCR-confirmed SARS-CoV-2 infection or an uninfected control (not recorded which). What was sequenced was whole blood. The genes are TRBV19 and TRBJ2-7, with D maybe TRBD2 (5 bases). The chain's CDR3 is CASSPSGRGAYEQYF. DNA for the CDR3: TGTGCCAGTAGTCCAAGCGGACGGGGAGCCTACGAGCAGTACTTC.